This is a list of T cell receptor beta chains from one sample in a study of CD8 T cells in ankylosing spondylitis. TCRdb passed the 5' RACE reads through MiXCR, listing each CDR3 protein once. This table holds 450,000 to 550,000 distinct CDR3 sequences, roughly 5.3% found once. Material for sequencing was blood, either unsorted or a sorted T cell fraction (not recorded which). The receptors were gathered from a male donor with ankylosing spondylitis. The CDR3 runs from the conserved cysteine through the conserved F or W. The D gene is left open where the match is weak. The size entry is marked missing in some rows and otherwise reads once, few, many or a size class.

cdr3_aa,cdr3_nt,v_call,j_call,cdr3_length,clone_size,d_call
CASSPRRDSSNTEAFF,TGCGCCAGCAGCCCTCGACGGGACTCTAGTAACACTGAAGCTTTCTTT,TRBV4-3,TRBJ1-1,16,many,.
CASSLASGHFSYNEQFF,TGCGCCAGCAGCTTGGCTAGCGGGCATTTCTCCTACAATGAGCAGTTCTTC,TRBV5-1,TRBJ2-1,17,once,TRBD2
CASSDSRWGSNTEAFF,TGTGCCAGCAGTGACTCACGTTGGGGCTCGAACACTGAAGCTTTCTTT,TRBV6-5,TRBJ1-1,16,many,.
CASSFRTTGTGSPLHF,TGTGCCAGCAGCTTCCGTACCACAGGGACGGGCTCACCCCTCCACTTT,TRBV7-2,TRBJ1-6,16,many,.
CAINPGGFGTGELFF,TGTGCCATCAACCCAGGGGGCTTCGGCACCGGGGAGCTGTTTTTT,TRBV10-3,TRBJ2-2,15,many,TRBD1
CASSFGPGSTDTQYF,TGCGCCAGCAGCTTTGGACCGGGTAGCACAGATACGCAGTATTTT,TRBV5-1,TRBJ2-3,15,.,.
CASSGSANNEQFF,TGTGCCAGCAGTGGTTCGGCTAACAATGAGCAGTTCTTC,TRBV6-1,TRBJ2-1,13,.,.
CASSYSPGGTGELFF,TGTGCCAGCAGTTACTCTCCGGGAGGCACCGGGGAGCTGTTTTTT,TRBV6-5,TRBJ2-2,15,many,TRBD2
CSVGSGVGSYEQYF,TGCAGCGTTGGATCGGGGGTGGGCTCCTACGAGCAGTACTTC,TRBV29-1,TRBJ2-7,14,.,.
CASSLYIKNEQFF,TGTGCCAGCAGCCTGTACATTAAGAATGAGCAGTTCTTC,TRBV28,TRBJ2-1,13,many,.
CASSYLRTARNTIYF,TGTGCCAGCAGTTACCTGAGGACAGCTCGAAACACCATATATTTT,TRBV6-5,TRBJ1-3,15,.,.
CASSENRGSYNEQFF,TGCGCCAGCAGTGAAAACAGGGGGTCCTACAATGAGCAGTTCTTC,TRBV10-1,TRBJ2-1,15,.,TRBD1
CASSQGQGWTEAFF,TGTGCCAGCAGCCAAGGACAGGGATGGACTGAAGCTTTCTTT,TRBV7-6,TRBJ1-1,14,many,TRBD1
CSASQGESYTF,TGCAGTGCCTCGCAGGGTGAGAGCTACACCTTC,TRBV20-1,TRBJ1-2,11,.,.
CASSLVVQADTQYF,TGTGCCAGCAGCTTAGTCGTGCAGGCCGATACGCAGTATTTT,TRBV7-2,TRBJ2-3,14,few,.
CSASSGVSNQPQHF,TGCAGTGCCTCCTCTGGCGTCAGCAATCAGCCCCAGCATTTT,TRBV20-1,TRBJ1-5,14,many,.
CAISESGGLYEQYF,TGTGCCATCAGTGAGTCCGGTGGACTTTACGAGCAGTACTTC,TRBV10-3,TRBJ2-7,14,many,.
CSANLGTSGSYEQYF,TGCAGTGCCAATCTCGGGACTAGCGGAAGCTACGAGCAGTACTTC,TRBV20-1,TRBJ2-7,15,few,TRBD2
CASRLRTAEYNEQFF,TGTGCCAGCAGATTGAGGACAGCGGAATACAATGAGCAGTTCTTC,TRBV28,TRBJ2-1,15,many,.
CASSLDPVGYEQYF,TGTGCCAGCAGTTTAGACCCGGTGGGGTACGAGCAGTACTTC,TRBV12-3/TRBV12-4,TRBJ2-7,14,many,.
CASSGYRDRDHNEQFF,TGTGCCAGCAGTGGATACCGGGACAGGGATCACAATGAGCAGTTCTTC,TRBV28,TRBJ2-1,16,.,TRBD1
CASSELSDQETQYF,TGTGCCAGCAGTGAATTGTCAGACCAAGAGACCCAGTACTTC,TRBV2,TRBJ2-5,14,.,.
CSVAYWGGRRTEAFF,TGCAGCGTTGCGTACTGGGGGGGACGTCGCACTGAAGCTTTCTTT,TRBV29-1,TRBJ1-1,15,many,.
CASSFQLAGEETQYF,TGTGCCAGCAGCTTTCAACTAGCGGGAGAAGAGACCCAGTACTTC,TRBV7-2,TRBJ2-5,15,many,TRBD2
CASSFRATGGAGNTEAFF,TGTGCCAGCAGTTTTAGGGCGACAGGGGGCGCAGGGAACACTGAAGCTTTCTTT,TRBV12-3/TRBV12-4,TRBJ1-1,18,few,TRBD1
CASSPDRGYNEQFF,TGCGCCAGCAGCCCTGACAGGGGCTACAATGAGCAGTTCTTC,TRBV4-1,TRBJ2-1,14,many,TRBD1
CSVVFWDRGNQETQYF,TGCAGCGTCGTCTTTTGGGACAGGGGGAACCAAGAGACCCAGTACTTC,TRBV29-1,TRBJ2-5,16,many,TRBD1
CASSRRTGGTDEQYF,TGTGCCAGCTCGCGAAGGACAGGGGGAACGGACGAGCAGTACTTC,TRBV18,TRBJ2-7,15,many,TRBD1
CSARDPRTSGATDTQYF,TGCAGTGCTAGAGATCCCCGGACTAGCGGGGCCACAGATACGCAGTATTTT,TRBV20-1,TRBJ2-3,17,many,TRBD2
CASSQVKREGLNEQFF,TGCGCCAGCAGCCAAGTGAAGCGGGAGGGCCTGAATGAGCAGTTCTTC,TRBV4-3,TRBJ2-1,16,many,TRBD2
CSAQGGEREGTDTQYF,TGCAGCGCCCAAGGGGGGGAGCGGGAGGGCACAGATACGCAGTATTTT,TRBV29-1,TRBJ2-3,16,many,TRBD2
CASSVGGRASGNTIYF,TGTGCCAGCAGCGTCGGTGGCCGCGCCTCTGGAAACACCATATATTTT,TRBV9,TRBJ1-3,16,many,.
CASSSGTSGRGELFF,TGTGCCAGCAGCAGCGGGACTAGCGGCCGGGGGGAGCTGTTTTTT,TRBV7-9,TRBJ2-2,15,many,TRBD2
CASSQTIYYEQYF,TGTGCCAGCAGCCAAACCATATACTACGAGCAGTACTTC,TRBV14,TRBJ2-7,13,many,.
CASSLEPGRAGELFF,TGCGCCAGCAGCTTGGAACCGGGAAGGGCCGGGGAGCTGTTTTTT,TRBV5-1,TRBJ2-2,15,many,.
CAISVEPDTQYF,TGTGCCATCAGTGTGGAACCAGATACGCAGTATTTT,TRBV10-3,TRBJ2-3,12,few,.